Reported below is one T cell receptor beta chain. Its specificity is unknown. Clones were read by immunoSEQ multiplex PCR, and TCRdb kept only the in-frame ones, dropping some. The table includes around 91,000 clones, 80% to 90% detected once. The data were taken from a study of PD-1 blockade in classical Hodgkin lymphoma. Germline loops: CDR1 SEHNR, CDR2 FQNEAQ (reference sequence). Trimming removed 2 bases from V and 4 bases from J; junction bases left unmatched: 9. CDR3 length equals 16 residues. Overall study findings and caveats: For complete responders, baseline diversity was comparable to that of newly diagnosed patients.

All patients experienced relapse after autologous stem cell transplantation, and brentuximab vedotin exposure was variable. Progressive disease, partial response or complete response was each patient's best response. The specimen was peripheral blood mononuclear cells (PBMCs), collected before the second cycle of nivolumab. This receptor was identified in a human donor with classical Hodgkin lymphoma. The chain is built from TRBV7-9 and TRBJ2-3; 7 bases agree with TRBD2. The CDR3, as DNA: TGTGCCAGCAGCTTATCGGCGGGAGAGACCGCAGATACGCAGTATTTT. Translation: CASSLSAGETADTQYF.